Shown below are 21 T cell receptor beta chains from a single sample sequenced in a study of response to subunit inactivated influenza vaccine. MiXCR, applied by TCRdb to the RT-PCR reads, yields one record per CDR3 protein. The profile shows around 790,000 distinct CDR3 sequences, around 21% of them singletons. The material was PBMCs from blood, obtained around 5 days after vaccination. The receptors derive from a man in his fifties or sixties who received an inactivated influenza vaccine.

This chain joins TRBV10-3 and TRBJ1-1; the D is unclear. Trimming took 0 bases from V and 6 from J, leaving 17 bases between them. Per germline, CDR1 ENHRY and CDR2 SYGVKD. The CDR3 spans 16 residues. The CDR3 sequence is CAISESVGVGNAEAFF. The CDR3 coding sequence is TGTGCCATCAGTGAGTCGGTAGGCGTCGGGAATGCTGAAGCTTTCTTT.

This clonotype has a handful of counts. The chain uses TRBV11-2 and TRBJ2-7, with D tentatively TRBD1 or TRBD2 (5 bases each). Per the germline V gene, CDR1 is SGHAT and CDR2 is FQNNGV. Trimming took off 3 bases at V and 2 bases at J, with 14 bases between the two ends. This CDR3 is built from 15 residues. CDR3 loop: CASSFEGDAPYEQYF. The CDR3 DNA reads TGTGCCAGCAGCTTCGAAGGGGACGCGCCCTACGAGCAGTACTTC.

This clonotype was counted between two and nine times. This sequence joins TRBV12-3 or TRBV12-4 and TRBJ2-7; TRBD1 matches at 10 bases. This CDR3 contains 14 residues. J was trimmed by 3 bases and V by 6 bases; bases with no gene match: 5. The CDR3 bases are TGTGCCAGCAGGAAGACAGGGGGCCACTACGAGCAGTACTTC. This sequence encodes CASRKTGGHYEQYF.

This clonotype was detected only a few times. This rearrangement joins TRBV20-1 to TRBJ1-1; tentative D call: TRBD1 (5 bases). There are 13 residues in the CDR3. CDR1 DFQATT and CDR2 SNEGSKA come from the germline V gene (reference sequence). Trimming removed 6 bases at V and 0 bases at J, with 11 bases between. As DNA, the CDR3 is TGCAGTGCAGGAAGGGGCATGAACACTGAAGCTTTCTTT. This gives the protein CSAGRGMNTEAFF.

Here the CDR3 DNA reads TGTGCCAGCAGCTCAGGAGCGGGGGCGGATACGCAGTATTTT. It encodes CASSSGAGADTQYF. The V and J genes are TRBV11-1 and TRBJ2-3, with 8 positions matching TRBD2. The junction had 6 bases not matched to a gene; V was cut back by 4 bases and J by 6 bases. The CDR3 spans 14 residues. Germline CDR1 SGHAT, CDR2 FQDESV (reference sequence).

Only a few counts were recorded for this clonotype. The V gene is TRBV7-2, the J gene TRBJ2-3; TRBD1 agrees at 7 bases. The V gene end was trimmed by 8 bases and the J gene end by 0 bases; junction bases not matched to a gene: 5. Germline CDR1 SGHTA, CDR2 FQGNSA. This CDR3 has 14 residues. DNA for the CDR3: TGTGCCAGCCGCGACAGGGTTAGCACAGATACGCAGTATTTT. Protein sequence: CASRDRVSTDTQYF.

This clonotype was counted only a few times. The chain links TRBV10-3 to TRBJ1-5; maybe TRBD1 (6 bases). Germline V gives CDR1 ENHRY, CDR2 SYGVKD. V was clipped by 0 bases and J by 0 bases, with 9 bases between them. The CDR3 covers 16 residues. This CDR3 is CAISESGGLSNQPQHF. CDR3 bases: TGTGCCATCAGTGAGTCGGGGGGCCTTAGCAATCAGCCCCAGCATTTT.

The chain joins TRBV6-1 to TRBJ2-1; 11 bases line up with TRBD1. The J segment lost 4 bases and the V segment lost 8 bases, leaving 13 bases of the junction unmatched. The CDR3 contains 17 residues. CDR1 and CDR2 from the germline V gene are MNHNS and SASEGT. CDR3 DNA sequence: TGTGCCAGCCCTAGGCGGGACAGGGGGAAAGGGTACAATGAGCAGTTCTTC. Translation: CASPRRDRGKGYNEQFF.

This chain connects TRBV4-3 to TRBJ2-3; D is uncertain. Germline loops: CDR1 LGHNA, CDR2 YSLEER. V was trimmed by 0 bases and J by 3 bases, leaving 10 bases between them. The CDR3 contains 15 residues. CDR3 residues: CASSQEVGRTDTQYF. The DNA of the CDR3 is TGCGCCAGCAGCCAAGAAGTTGGTCGGACAGATACGCAGTATTTT.

The V gene is TRBV5-1, the J gene TRBJ2-5, with 8 bases lining up with TRBD1. The CDR3 covers 16 residues. CDR1 and CDR2 (germline): SGHRS, YFSETQ. Losses at the gene ends were 4 bases for V and 1 base for J; bases not matched to a gene: 9. CDR3 region: CASSHADREAQETQYF. Written as DNA, the CDR3 is TGCGCCAGCAGCCACGCGGACAGGGAAGCCCAAGAGACCCAGTACTTC.

The chain links TRBV9 to TRBJ2-1; the match to TRBD2 covers 8 bases. CDR3 length: 13 residues. Looked up from germline, CDR1 is SGDLS and CDR2 is YYNGEE. The J segment lost 6 bases and the V segment lost 3 bases, leaving 2 bases of the junction unmatched. DNA for the CDR3: TGTGCCAGCAGCGATGGACTAGCCAATGAGCAGTTCTTC. It is translated as CASSDGLANEQFF. Drawing the rest from reference TRBV9 and TRBJ2-1, the complete variable domain is DSGVTQTPKHLITATGQRVTLRCSPRSGDLSVYWYQQSLDQGLQFLIQYYNGEERAKGNILERFSAQQFPDLHSELNLSSLELGDSALYFCASSDGLANEQFFGPGTRLTVL.

This clonotype was recorded a few times. The chain links TRBV28 to TRBJ2-1; 9 nucleotides match TRBD2. The germline V gene has CDR1 MDHEN and CDR2 SYDVKM. V was pared by 2 bases and J by 7 bases, with 6 bases of the junction left unmatched. The CDR3 runs 15 residues. Written as DNA, the CDR3 is TGTGCCAGCAGTTTACGCGGGAGGGCCTGGAATGAGCAGTTCTTC. It codes for CASSLRGRAWNEQFF.

This chain connects TRBV5-6 to TRBJ2-1; TRBD2 aligns across 12 bases. The V and J ends lost 0 bases and 7 bases, in that order; junction bases with no gene match: 11. Germline V gene sequence: CDR1 SGHDT, CDR2 YYEEEE. The CDR3 length is 18 residues. The CDR3 sequence: CASSLVGRLAGAKNEQFF. The DNA for the CDR3 is TGTGCCAGCAGCTTGGTGGGGAGACTAGCGGGAGCTAAAAATGAGCAGTTCTTC.

The chain joins TRBV7-3 to TRBJ2-2; D is ambiguous. V was shortened by 5 bases and J by 0 bases, with 13 bases between the two germline ends. CDR3 size: 16 residues. Per germline, CDR1 SGHTA and CDR2 FQGTGA. The CDR3 bases are TGTGCCAGCAGCCCTAAACCCAGTACGAACACCGGGGAGCTGTTTTTT. This gives the protein CASSPKPSTNTGELFF.

This sequence joins TRBV20-1 and TRBJ2-1; TRBD1 agrees at 9 bases. The V gene's germline CDR1 is DFQATT and CDR2 SNEGSKA (reference sequence). V lost 3 bases to trimming and J lost 10 bases; unmatched junction nucleotides: 7. The CDR3 is 13 amino acids. The CDR3 spells CSASYRGRDEQFF. The CDR3, as DNA: TGCAGTGCTAGCTACAGGGGGCGAGACGAGCAGTTCTTC.

This clonotype was counted many times. This rearrangement joins TRBV6-5 to TRBJ1-6; a weak D match, TRBD1 (5 bases). This CDR3 spans 14 amino acids. V was clipped by 4 bases and J by 6 bases, with 10 bases between them. The germline V gene has CDR1 MNHEY and CDR2 SVGAGI. CDR3 sequence reads: CASSLGPTNSPLHF. CDR3 nucleotides: TGTGCCAGCAGTTTGGGACCCACTAATTCACCCCTCCACTTT.

This clonotype was counted many times. The CDR3 here is CSVLTTGIRELFF. The CDR3 coding sequence is TGCAGCGTCCTTACAACAGGGATCAGGGAGCTGTTTTTT. The chain employs TRBV29-1 and TRBJ2-2; weak D call: TRBD1 (6 bases). Germline V gene lookup returns CDR1 SQVTM and CDR2 ANQGSEA. This CDR3 is built from 13 residues. V was trimmed by 6 bases and J by 9 bases, leaving 17 bases between them.

This sequence joins TRBV12-3 or TRBV12-4 and TRBJ2-1, with 12 bases that match TRBD2. CDR3 length: 15 residues. Germline trimming cut 7 bases from V and 4 bases from J; bases unmatched to any gene: 5. The CDR3 reads CASTPTSGRYNEQFF. The CDR3 bases are TGTGCCAGCACGCCGACTAGCGGGAGATACAATGAGCAGTTCTTC.

This chain connects TRBV21-1 to TRBJ2-7; TRBD1 is the table's D call, not checked against the DNA. TRBV21-1 corresponds to a pseudogene. This CDR3 contains 16 residues. CDR3 sequence (DNA): TGTGCCAGCAGCAAAAGAGGGGACAGGGTCTCTTACGAGCAGTACTTC. Its protein product is CASSKRGDRVSYEQYF.

This rearrangement joins TRBV5-1 to TRBJ2-1; D remains unclear. The germline V gene has CDR1 SGHRS and CDR2 YFSETQ. V was pared by 8 bases and J by 5 bases, with 11 bases between. The CDR3 contains 12 residues. The CDR3 reads CASTNTHNEQFF. The CDR3, as DNA: TGCGCCAGTACCAATACTCACAATGAGCAGTTCTTC.

The chain couples TRBV6-2 or TRBV6-3 to TRBJ1-2, with D possibly matching TRBD1 (6 bases). The CDR3 length is 17 residues. CDR1 and CDR2 (germline): MNHEY, SVGEGT. The ends were cut back, 6 bases at V and 1 base at J, with 21 bases in the middle. CDR3 in amino acids: CASSRLGRTAYNYGYTF. As DNA, the CDR3 is TGTGCCAGCAGCCGACTTGGCCGGACAGCGTATAACTATGGCTACACCTTC.